What follows describes a single T cell receptor (beta chain). What it binds is not known. The read falls 3 residues short of the CDR3 end, and the missing part is taken from the germline J gene. The entry originates in a study of T cells in women clearing cervical HPV infection. Turning to the study itself: Controls gave blood once infection was undetectable; cases at lesion identification.

Dot-blot hybridization genotyped cervical HPV amplified with MY09/MY11 PCR. The CDR3 contains 16 residues. Germline CDR1 and CDR2: SGHNT and YYREEE (reference sequence). V lost 0 bases to trimming and J lost 3 bases, with 12 bases between them. Study results and limitations: CIN3+ cases had significantly higher TCR richness than controls; evenness did not differ. Controls had more TRBV6-7 (0.16%) than cases (around 0.11%).

Only in-frame clones appear in the TCRdb table, and some are missing; sequencing was by immunoSEQ multiplex PCR. The sample holds around 22,000 clones. This receptor was obtained from a woman between 18 and 69 years old with a cervical HPV16 infection that either progressed to CIN3+ or cleared (not recorded which). What was sequenced was blood buffy coat. This chain uses TRBV5-4 with TRBJ2-2; possibly TRBD1 for D (6 bases). The part of the CDR3 DNA that was read is TGTGCCAGCAGCTTGGCCCTGGGGGCGGACACCGGGGAG. Its protein is CASSLALGADTGE. The entire CDR3 is CASSLALGADTGELFF.